One and the same sample provided the 17 T cell receptor beta chains below, sequenced in a study of T cell changes during pregnancy in multiple sclerosis. Produced via immunoSEQ multiplex PCR; TCRdb's table is partial and in-frame only. The repertoire holds 55,000 to 85,000 clones, with over 90% as singletons. The source was CD4+ T cells from peripheral blood mononuclear cells, collected after pregnancy. Source of these receptors: a female donor with multiple sclerosis, enrolled in a pregnancy study.

The CDR3 sequence: CASGQGGETEAFF. The CDR3 DNA follows: TGTGCTAGTGGACAGGGGGGCGAGACTGAAGCTTTCTTT. The chain uses TRBV12-5 and TRBJ1-1; 8 nucleotides agree with TRBD1. Per the germline V gene, CDR1 is LGHNT and CDR2 is FRNRAP. J gave up 5 bases and V 6 bases, and 5 bases lay outside the gene matches. The CDR3 spans 13 residues. Full variable domain (remainder filled in from reference TRBV12-5 and TRBJ1-1): DARVTQTPRHKVTEMGQEVTMRCQPILGHNTVFWYRQTMMQGLELLAYFRNRAPLDDSGMPKDRFSAEMPDATLATLKIQPSEPRDSAVYFCASGQGGETEAFFGQGTRLTVV.

The CDR3: CASSPDRLQETQYF. The CDR3 DNA follows: TGCGCCAGCAGCCCAGACAGGTTACAAGAGACCCAGTACTTC. The chain joins TRBV5-1 to TRBJ2-5; D is perhaps TRBD1 (6 bases). Germline-derived CDR1 and CDR2 are SGHRS and YFSETQ. V was shortened by 4 bases and J by 2 bases, with 12 bases between the two germline ends. The CDR3 has 14 residues.

The chain employs TRBV29-1 and TRBJ1-1, with D possibly being TRBD1 (5 bases). V was trimmed by 1 base and J by 3 bases, leaving 9 bases between them. The CDR3 spans 13 residues. Germline V lookup: CDR1 SQVTM, CDR2 ANQGSEA. This CDR3 reads CSVEVGGDTEAFF. In DNA, the CDR3 is TGCAGCGTTGAAGTTGGAGGGGACACTGAAGCTTTCTTT.

This CDR3 reads CASSRGQLNSGANVLTF. CDR3 bases: TGTGCCAGCAGCCGGGGACAGTTAAACTCTGGGGCCAACGTCCTGACTTTC. The J gene is TRBJ2-6, the V gene TRBV11-2, with 7 bases lining up with TRBD1. The CDR3 loop spans 17 amino acids. Germline V CDR1 and CDR2: SGHAT, FQNNGV. Trimming cost V 5 bases and J 0 bases; bases outside gene matches: 7.

The V call is TRBV5-1, the J call TRBJ2-7, with a possible D match to TRBD1 (5 bases). The V and J ends lost 4 bases and 3 bases respectively, with 14 bases between them. CDR3 length: 14 residues. The germline V gene has CDR1 SGHRS and CDR2 YFSETQ. The CDR3 spells CASSIDRSFYEQYF. DNA of the CDR3: TGCGCCAGCAGCATTGACAGATCCTTCTACGAGCAGTACTTC. Combining the CDR3 with reference TRBV5-1 and TRBJ2-7 gives the whole variable domain KAGVTQTPRYLIKTRGQQVTLSCSPISGHRSVSWYQQTPGQGLQFLFEYFSETQRNKGNFPGRFSGRQFSNSRSEMNVSTLELGDSALYLCASSIDRSFYEQYFGPGTRLTVT.

The chain carries TRBV20-1 and TRBJ2-3; no reliable D call. This CDR3 has 11 amino acids. Germline V lookup: CDR1 DFQATT, CDR2 SNEGSKA (reference sequence). The V and J ends lost 6 bases and 2 bases respectively, with 6 bases between them. The CDR3 loop is CSAQNTDTQYF. CDR3 DNA sequence: TGCAGTGCACAGAACACAGATACGCAGTATTTT.

To note about this clone: Other nucleotide sequences in the sample specify the same CDR3. The V gene is TRBV5-1, the J gene TRBJ2-5; perhaps TRBD2 as D (7 bases). Trimming removed 0 bases at V and 1 base at J, with 13 bases between. The germline V gene encodes CDR1 SGHRS and CDR2 YFSETQ. This CDR3 contains 16 residues. CDR3 bases: TGCGCCAGCAGCTTGGCGGGGGCTAGCGGCCAAGAGACCCAGTACTTC. Translated, it gives CASSLAGASGQETQYF.

The chain employs TRBV28 and TRBJ2-5; tentative D call: TRBD2 (6 bases). V lost 4 bases and J lost 4, with 16 bases in between. CDR1 is MDHEN and CDR2 is SYDVKM in the germline V gene. The CDR3 spans 15 residues. In DNA form, the CDR3 reads TGTGCCAGCAGTTCCCCGGGGAGGTCCCCAGAGACCCAGTACTTC. Its translation is CASSSPGRSPETQYF.

The V and J genes are TRBV2 and TRBJ1-1; D remains ambiguous. The CDR3 is made up of 13 amino acids. Between the trimmed V and J ends, which lost 4 bases and 3 bases, there was a span of 9 bases. Germline V gives CDR1 SNHLY, CDR2 FYNNEI. CDR3 in amino acids: CASSVAGDTEAFF. The CDR3 DNA sequence: TGTGCCAGCAGTGTTGCGGGAGACACTGAAGCTTTCTTT.

The CDR3 loop is CASSLRTGYREKLFF. DNA for the CDR3: TGTGCCAGCAGTTTGAGGACGGGATACAGAGAAAAACTGTTTTTT. The rearrangement links TRBV6-5 to TRBJ1-4; D ambiguous. Germline-derived CDR1 and CDR2 are MNHEY and SVGAGI. The CDR3 extends over 15 amino acids. V was cut by 4 bases and J by 8 bases, with 17 bases left in between.

The chain employs TRBV7-2 and TRBJ1-1, with D unresolved. The CDR3 has 16 residues. Germline V lookup: CDR1 SGHTA, CDR2 FQGNSA. Between the trimmed V and J ends, which lost 1 base and 1 base, there was a span of 13 bases. CDR3 DNA: TGTGCCAGCAGCTTAGGTCCGGACTTGCGGAACACTGAAGCTTTCTTT. Its translation: CASSLGPDLRNTEAFF.

The chain employs TRBV5-1 and TRBJ1-4; 7 bases agree with TRBD1. Trimming removed 5 bases from V and 8 bases from J; junction bases left unmatched: 9. This CDR3 comprises 14 residues. CDR1 is SGHRS and CDR2 is YFSETQ in the germline V gene. The CDR3 DNA reads as TGCGCCAGCAGGGTGACAGGGCTGCAGGAAAAACTGTTTTTT. Translation gives CASRVTGLQEKLFF.

V gene TRBV30 combines with J gene TRBJ1-1; D not certain. V lost 3 bases and J 3 bases, leaving 11 bases between the germline ends. CDR1 is GTSNPN, CDR2 SVGIG, per germline (reference sequence). This CDR3 is 13 amino acids long. CDR3 sequence: CAWRIYRDTEAFF. The DNA of the CDR3 is TGTGCCTGGAGAATCTACCGGGACACTGAAGCTTTCTTT.

DNA of the CDR3: TGCGCCAGCAGCGACTCCCGGGGGGACAAAAACATTCAGTACTTC. Translated, it gives CASSDSRGDKNIQYF. V and J are TRBV5-1 and TRBJ2-4; TRBD2 aligns across 7 bases. V gave up 4 bases and J gave up 3 bases; unmatched junction bases: 7. Germline CDR1 SGHRS, CDR2 YFSETQ. The CDR3 runs 15 residues.

The chain recombines TRBV7-8 with TRBJ2-1; 11 bases fit TRBD2. CDR3 length equals 19 residues. J gave up 6 bases and V 1 base, and 14 bases lay outside the gene matches. The germline V gene has CDR1 SGHVS and CDR2 FQNEAQ. CDR3 loop: CASSLVTSGSTSFGNEQFF. CDR3 nucleotides: TGTGCCAGCAGCTTAGTCACTAGCGGGAGCACCTCCTTCGGCAATGAGCAGTTCTTC.

The chain joins TRBV15 to TRBJ2-1, with 7 bases lining up with TRBD1. The length of the CDR3 is 15 residues. The germline CDR1 and CDR2 sequences are LNHNV and YYDKDF (reference sequence). Germline trimming cut 4 bases from V and 8 bases from J; bases unmatched to any gene: 11. CDR3 bases: TGTGCCACCAGCACGTCCCGGGGACAGAGGGATGAGCAGTTCTTC. This gives the protein CATSTSRGQRDEQFF.

The chain employs TRBV7-2 and TRBJ2-7, with 7 positions matching TRBD1. This CDR3 spans 14 amino acids. Germline V gene lookup returns CDR1 SGHTA and CDR2 FQGNSA. Trimming at V came to 3 bases and at J to 0 bases, leaving 2 bases not matched to a gene. Here the CDR3 DNA reads TGTGCCAGCAGCTTGGGACAGAGCTCCTACGAGCAGTACTTC. Its translation is CASSLGQSSYEQYF.